This T cell receptor beta chain was identified in a study of blood T cell repertoires in COVID-19. Overall study context: Acute-phase and convalescent COVID-19 samples originated in the United States, Italy and Spain. Sample material is recorded as cDNA or gDNA derived from T cells, B-cell-depleted T cells, or PBMCs.

Per the authors' pipeline: Counts of nucleated cells, estimated from reference gene primer amplification, were obtained. Some clones are missing from TCRdb's copy, which holds only in-frame ones; the method was immunoSEQ multiplex PCR. D and trimming were read from the DNA, whereas the V and J calls and clone size are those reported in that table. This sample has over 150,000 clones; around nine tenths occur once, and the top ten carry more than 2%. The receptor was isolated from a middle-aged man who had recovered from COVID-19. The sample consisted of peripheral blood.

The CDR3 sequence: CASSPRWADKETQYF. Here the CDR3 DNA reads TGCGCCAGCAGCCCCAGGTGGGCAGATAAAGAGACCCAGTACTTC. The rearrangement uses TRBV5-1 and TRBJ2-5; D gene unclear. From germline, CDR1 is SGHRS and CDR2 YFSETQ. The length of the CDR3 is 15 residues. V was shortened by 4 bases and J by 3 bases, with 16 bases between the two germline ends.